Listed here are 25 T cell receptor beta chains from one sample, sequenced in a study of glioma-infiltrating T cells. TCR alpha and beta CDR3 regions were amplified from RNA using iRepertoire nested multiplex PCR. TCRdb analysed the multiplex PCR reads with MiXCR anew, one entry per CDR3 protein. The sample holds roughly 120,000 distinct CDR3 sequences; about 23% are singletons and the top ten take over 12%. The sample taken for sequencing was glioma tissue, nonneoplastic brain tissue, or PBMCs (not recorded which). These receptor sequences come from a human donor with low-grade glioma or glioblastoma, undergoing nonglioma brain surgery, or in good health (not recorded which).

This clonotype was seen repeatedly, ten times or more. The J gene is TRBJ1-2, the V gene TRBV10-3; 10 nucleotides agree with TRBD1. CDR3 length equals 13 residues. With V trimmed by 10 bases and J by 7 bases, 9 bases remained unmatched. Germline V lookup: CDR1 ENHRY, CDR2 SYGVKD. The CDR3 region is CASTEDRGPGYTF. The CDR3 DNA is TGTGCCAGCACCGAAGACAGGGGGCCTGGCTACACCTTC.

This clonotype was picked up a small number of times. The DNA of the CDR3 is TGTGCCAGCAGCCCCAGACTCCTCTATGAGCAGTTCTTC. This encodes CASSPRLLYEQFF. J is TRBJ2-1 and V is TRBV7-9; D is uncertain. The V and J ends lost 5 bases and 8 bases respectively, with 13 bases between them. Germline lookup yields CDR1 SEHNR and CDR2 FQNEAQ (reference sequence). This CDR3 comprises 13 residues.

This clonotype was seen repeatedly, ten times or more. The V call is TRBV6-1, the J call TRBJ2-6; D is unclear. V was shortened by 6 bases and J by 2 bases, with 5 bases between the two germline ends. The CDR3 contains 13 residues. The germline CDR1 and CDR2 sequences are MNHNS and SASEGT. The CDR3 coding sequence is TGTGCCAGCAGGGACCCTGGGGCCAACGTCCTGACTTTC. This encodes CASRDPGANVLTF.

Notes on this clonotype: A much bigger clone sits one base away, suggesting this may be a read error. As the CDR3 is not closed by the conserved phenylalanine or tryptophan, this likely results from a read error. In DNA, the CDR3 is TGTGCCAGCAGCCAAGACCCCTGGTTTGACGAGAAGAACCGCGAGCAGTACTTA. Translated, it gives CASSQDPWFDEKNREQYL. The chain recombines TRBV4-2 with TRBJ2-7; D call uncertain. Germline CDR1 and CDR2: LGHNA and YNFKEQ. The CDR3 loop spans 18 amino acids. The V end lost 0 bases, the J end lost 6 bases, and 24 bases lay between the germline ends.

Points on this clonotype: This may arise from a read error, as a much more abundant clone is one base away. CDR3 bases: TGTGCCAGCAGCTTAGCGTTTTGTGGGGGCTCCTACGAGCAGTACTTC. This translates into CASSLAFCGGSYEQYF. This chain links TRBV7-8 with TRBJ2-7; D is tentatively TRBD1 or TRBD2 (5 bases each). CDR1 and CDR2 from the germline V gene are SGHVS and FQNEAQ. The CDR3 loop spans 16 amino acids. V was clipped by 0 bases and J by 0 bases, with 12 bases between them.

At least ten counts were recorded for this clonotype. V and J are TRBV27 and TRBJ2-7; D unresolved. CDR1 and CDR2 (germline): MNHEY, SMNVEV (reference sequence). CDR3 length: 14 amino acids. Trimming removed 0 bases at V and 3 bases at J, with 9 bases between. CDR3 sequence: CASSLSGLRYEQYF. The CDR3 nucleotides read TGTGCCAGCAGTTTATCAGGGCTCCGCTACGAGCAGTACTTC.

The J gene is TRBJ1-5, the V gene TRBV5-6; D uncertain. The CDR3 totals 12 residues. Trimming removed 2 bases from V and 4 bases from J, with 4 bases in between. Germline V gene data show CDR1 as SGHDT and CDR2 as YYEEEE. CDR3 residues: CASSFINQPQHF. The CDR3 DNA reads as TGTGCCAGCAGCTTTATAAATCAGCCCCAGCATTTT. Looking up the rest from reference TRBV5-6 and TRBJ1-5 gives the full variable domain: DAGVTQSPTHLIKTRGQQVTLRCSPKSGHDTVSWYQQALGQGPQFIFQYYEEEERQRGNFPDRFSGHQFPNYSSELNVNALLLGDSALYLCASSFINQPQHFGDGTRLSIL.

This clonotype was found many times. The gene calls are TRBV3-1 and TRBJ2-7; D ambiguous. V lost 5 bases to trimming and J lost 0 bases, with 20 bases between them. The CDR3 consists of 17 residues. Looked up from germline, CDR1 is LGHDT and CDR2 is YNNKEL (reference sequence). The CDR3 DNA follows: TGTGCCAGCAGCGCCTCGCCCGAGCTGAAGAGCTCCTACGAGCAGTACTTC. Its translation: CASSASPELKSSYEQYF.

V is TRBV6-5 and J is TRBJ2-3; 7 bases are a match to TRBD2. Trimming removed 10 bases from V and 1 base from J; junction bases left unmatched: 2. The CDR3 consists of 12 residues. CDR1 MNHEY and CDR2 SVGAGI come from the germline V gene. The CDR3 region is CAMAGGTDTQYF. In DNA form, the CDR3 reads TGTGCCATGGCGGGAGGCACAGATACGCAGTATTTT.

Comment on this clonotype: A much larger clone differs by one base, so this may be a read error. This sequence joins TRBV7-2 and TRBJ2-2; 11 bases are a match to TRBD2. The CDR3 is 17 amino acids. The V gene end was trimmed by 2 bases and the J gene end by 9 bases; junction bases not matched to a gene: 11. Germline assignment: CDR1 SGHTA and CDR2 FQGNSA. CDR3 nucleotides: TGTGCCAGCAGCTTAAGACTAGCGGGATTCGATACCTGGGAGCTGTTTTTT. Its protein product is CASSLRLAGFDTWELFF.

This clonotype has at least ten counts. The rearrangement links TRBV18 to TRBJ2-7, with 13 bases that match TRBD2. Per germline, CDR1 KGHSH and CDR2 LQKENI. V lost 1 base, J lost 6 bases, and 3 bases stayed unmatched. The CDR3 contains 15 residues. The chain's CDR3 is CASSPRLAGGSEQYF. The CDR3 DNA follows: TGTGCCAGCTCACCACGACTAGCGGGAGGCTCCGAGCAGTACTTC.

This clonotype was detected many times. This chain links TRBV14 with TRBJ2-3; D not certain. The germline V gene encodes CDR1 SGHDN and CDR2 FVKESK. The CDR3 runs 13 residues. V was pared by 0 bases and J by 5 bases, with 6 bases between. Written as DNA, the CDR3 is TGTGCCAGCAGCCAAGATTTGGTAGATACGCAGTATTTT. It translates to CASSQDLVDTQYF.

Note on this clonotype: Being one base from a much bigger clone, this may be a read error. This rearrangement joins TRBV29-1 to TRBJ1-4; D ambiguous. Germline V lookup: CDR1 SQVTM, CDR2 ANQGSEA. V was clipped by 4 bases and J by 1 base, with 10 bases between them. The CDR3 has 14 residues. In DNA form, the CDR3 reads TGCAGCGTTGGGAGCAGTTTAACTAATGAAAAACTGTTTTTT. Residues: CSVGSSLTNEKLFF.

At least ten counts were recorded for this clonotype. The gene calls are TRBV20-1 and TRBJ2-7; D call uncertain. This CDR3 has 11 residues. Germline V gene sequence: CDR1 DFQATT, CDR2 SNEGSKA (reference sequence). The V end was cut by 3 bases, the J end by 2 bases, with 5 bases between. CDR3 sequence reads: CSASETYEQYF. The CDR3 region has the DNA TGCAGTGCTAGCGAGACCTACGAGCAGTACTTC.

In the case of this clonotype: One junction end disagrees with the germline gene, perhaps due to a read error. V usage is TRBV7-2 and J usage is TRBJ2-5; 10 bases align to TRBD2. This CDR3 has 17 residues. The germline V gene encodes CDR1 SGHTA and CDR2 FQGNSA. CDR3 coding DNA: TGTGCCAGCAGCCCCCGAGGAGCGGGGGGGTACCAAGAGGCCCAGTACTTC. It yields the protein CASSPRGAGGYQEAQYF.

The chain couples TRBV3-1 to TRBJ2-7; no definite D call. V was trimmed by 3 bases and J by 5 bases, leaving 20 bases between them. Germline V gene lookup returns CDR1 LGHDT and CDR2 YNNKEL (reference sequence). The CDR3 extends over 16 amino acids. The CDR3 DNA follows: TGTGCCAGCAGCCATGGTATCACCCCGATCCCCCACGAGCAGTACTTC. Translating gives CASSHGITPIPHEQYF.

This clonotype was found many times. CDR3 residues: CSASPGASSYEQYF. CDR3 coding DNA: TGCAGTGCTAGCCCTGGGGCCTCCTCCTACGAGCAGTACTTC. The chain joins TRBV20-1 to TRBJ2-7; possibly TRBD1 for D (5 bases). The V end lost 3 bases, the J end lost 0 bases, and 12 bases lay between the germline ends. Germline CDR1 is DFQATT and CDR2 is SNEGSKA (reference sequence). The CDR3 contains 14 residues.

This clonotype has at least ten counts. The J gene is TRBJ1-1, the V gene TRBV4-1; weak D call: TRBD1 (5 bases). Germline-derived CDR1 and CDR2 are MGHRA and YSYEKL. The CDR3 runs 13 residues. V dropped 4 bases and J dropped 3 bases, with 9 bases sitting between them. The CDR3: CASSRVRDTEAFF. CDR3 DNA sequence: TGCGCCAGCAGCCGAGTCAGGGACACTGAAGCTTTCTTT.

V usage is TRBV18 and J usage is TRBJ2-2, with D possibly matching TRBD2 (6 bases). The germline V gene encodes CDR1 KGHSH and CDR2 LQKENI. The CDR3 length is 16 residues. The V end lost 2 bases, the J end lost 0 bases, and 10 bases lay between the germline ends. CDR3 DNA: TGTGCCAGCTCACCAGGGACTCCCGCGAACACCGGGGAGCTGTTTTTT. Translated: CASSPGTPANTGELFF.

A word on this clonotype: This may come from a read error, since a much larger clone is one base off. V is TRBV6-2 or TRBV6-3 and J is TRBJ2-1; 7 nucleotides match TRBD2. The CDR3 has 18 amino acids. Germline values: CDR1 MNHEY, CDR2 SVGEGT. The CDR3 nucleotides read TGTACCAGCAGTTACTCGAGAGTAAGACTAGCCCCCTACAATGAGCAGTTCTTC. Translating gives CTSSYSRVRLAPYNEQFF.

The chain is built from TRBV3-1 and TRBJ2-3; TRBD2 matches 9 bases. The junction had 6 bases not matched to a gene; V was cut back by 5 bases and J by 0 bases. The CDR3 extends over 16 amino acids. CDR1 is LGHDT, CDR2 YNNKEL, per germline (reference sequence). The DNA of the CDR3 is TGTGCCAGCAGCGAAAGAACTAGCGGGAGCACAGATACGCAGTATTTT. This gives the protein CASSERTSGSTDTQYF.

This clonotype was detected once. This is likely a read error, given that the CDR3 carries no conserved phenylalanine or tryptophan at its end. No DNA is shown, since the ends of the CDR3 on it are uncertain; the CDR3 is the one TCRdb lists. This chain joins TRBV6-6 and TRBJ2-7. Inclusive of both ends, the CDR3 amounts to 8 amino acids. Germline assignment: CDR1 MNHNY and CDR2 SVGAGI (reference sequence). Here the CDR3 reads CASSYSKS.

This clonotype was seen many times. Sequence at one end of the junction differs from germline and may be a read error. The J gene is TRBJ1-2, the V gene TRBV3-1; D might be TRBD1 (6 bases). This CDR3 is built from 12 residues. Germline V gene lookup returns CDR1 LGHDT and CDR2 YNNKEL (reference sequence). Here the CDR3 DNA reads TGTGCCAGCAGCCAAGAGGACAGCCCGGGCCACTTC. Amino acid sequence: CASSQEDSPGHF.

V usage is TRBV5-8 and J usage is TRBJ2-1; a possible D gene is TRBD2 (5 bases). CDR1 is SGHTS and CDR2 is YDEGEE in the germline V gene. The CDR3 length is 12 residues. The V end lost 2 bases, the J end lost 9 bases, and 9 bases lay between the germline ends. CDR3 amino acids: CASSFLASEQFF. In DNA, the CDR3 is TGTGCCAGCAGCTTTCTAGCAAGTGAGCAGTTCTTC. Complete variable domain (other parts from reference TRBV5-8 and TRBJ2-1): EAGVTQSPTHLIKTRGQQATLRCSPISGHTSVYWYQQALGLGLQFLLWYDEGEERNRGNFPPRFSGRQFPNYSSELNVNALELEDSALYLCASSFLASEQFFGPGTRLTVL.

This clonotype was seen ten or more times. This chain links TRBV6-1 with TRBJ2-2; D is perhaps TRBD2 (5 bases). This CDR3 region has 14 residues. Per germline, CDR1 MNHNS and CDR2 SASEGT. Deletions cut 6 bases from V and 6 bases from J, with 14 bases between. The DNA for the CDR3 is TGTGCCAGCAGGCAACGTGCGGGCGCCGGGGAGCTGTTTTTT. Protein: CASRQRAGAGELFF.